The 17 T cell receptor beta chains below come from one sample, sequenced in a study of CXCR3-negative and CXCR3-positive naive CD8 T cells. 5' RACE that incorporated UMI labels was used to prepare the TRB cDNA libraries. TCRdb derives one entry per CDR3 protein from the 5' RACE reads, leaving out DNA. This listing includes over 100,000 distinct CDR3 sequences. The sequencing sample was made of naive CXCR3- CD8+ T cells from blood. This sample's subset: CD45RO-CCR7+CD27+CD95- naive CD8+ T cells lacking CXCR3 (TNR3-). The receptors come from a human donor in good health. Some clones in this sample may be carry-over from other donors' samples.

The CDR3 region is CSARAWREVDTQYF. The chain carries TRBV20-1 and TRBJ2-3; as DNA is missing, the TRBD2 call by TCRdb cannot be tested. The germline V gene encodes CDR1 DFQATT and CDR2 SNEGSKA (reference sequence). The CDR3 is 14 residues long.

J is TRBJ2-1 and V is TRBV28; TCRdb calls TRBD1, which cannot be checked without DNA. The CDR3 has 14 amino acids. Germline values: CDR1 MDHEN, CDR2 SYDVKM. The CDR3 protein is CASLRESSYNEQFF.

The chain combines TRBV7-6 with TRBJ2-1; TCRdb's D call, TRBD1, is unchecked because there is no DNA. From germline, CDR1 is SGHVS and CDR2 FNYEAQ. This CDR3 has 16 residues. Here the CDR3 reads CASSLAGTGGNNEQFF.

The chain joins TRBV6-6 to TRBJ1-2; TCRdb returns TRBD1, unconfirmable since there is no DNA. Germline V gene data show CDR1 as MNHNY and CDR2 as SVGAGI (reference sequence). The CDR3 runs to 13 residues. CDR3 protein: CASTALGAYGYTF.

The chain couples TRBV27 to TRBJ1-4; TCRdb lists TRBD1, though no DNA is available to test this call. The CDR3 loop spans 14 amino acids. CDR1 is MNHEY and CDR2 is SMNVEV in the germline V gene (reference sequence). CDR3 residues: CASRNRGLGEKLFF.

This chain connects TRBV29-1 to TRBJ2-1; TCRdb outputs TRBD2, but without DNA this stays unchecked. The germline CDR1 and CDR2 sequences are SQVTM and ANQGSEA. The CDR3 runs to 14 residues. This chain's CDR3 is CSVTSGRIYNEQFF.

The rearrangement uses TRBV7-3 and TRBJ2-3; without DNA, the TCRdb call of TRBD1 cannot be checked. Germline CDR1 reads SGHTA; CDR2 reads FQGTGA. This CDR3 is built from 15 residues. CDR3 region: CASSLSGGPPDTQYF. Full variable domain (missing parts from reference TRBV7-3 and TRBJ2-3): GAGVSQTPSNKVTEKGKYVELRCDPISGHTALYWYRQSLGQGPEFLIYFQGTGAADDSGLPNDRFFAVRPEGSVSTLKIQRTERGDSAVYLCASSLSGGPPDTQYFGPGTRLTVL.

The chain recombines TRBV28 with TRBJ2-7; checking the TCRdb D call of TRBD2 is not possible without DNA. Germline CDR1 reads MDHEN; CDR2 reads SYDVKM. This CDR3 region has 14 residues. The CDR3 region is CASSLQGPSYEQYF.

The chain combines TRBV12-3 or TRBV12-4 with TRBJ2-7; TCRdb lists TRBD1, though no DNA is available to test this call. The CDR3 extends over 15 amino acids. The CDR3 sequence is CASSFGGPPSYEQYF.

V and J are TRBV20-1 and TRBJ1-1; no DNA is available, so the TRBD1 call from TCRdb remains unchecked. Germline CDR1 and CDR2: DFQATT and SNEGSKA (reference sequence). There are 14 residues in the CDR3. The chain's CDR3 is CSARGTLLDTEAFF.

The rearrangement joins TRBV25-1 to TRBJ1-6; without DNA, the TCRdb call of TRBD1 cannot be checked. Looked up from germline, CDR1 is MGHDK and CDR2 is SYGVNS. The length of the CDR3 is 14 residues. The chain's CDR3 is CASSPRTGNSPLHF.

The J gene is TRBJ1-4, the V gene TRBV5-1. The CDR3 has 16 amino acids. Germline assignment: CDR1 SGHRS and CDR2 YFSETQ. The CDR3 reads CASGFGSLATNEKLFF. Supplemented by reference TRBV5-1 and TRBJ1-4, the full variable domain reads KAGVTQTPRYLIKTRGQQVTLSCSPISGHRSVSWYQQTPGQGLQFLFEYFSETQRNKGNFPGRFSGRQFSNSRSEMNVSTLELGDSALYLCASGFGSLATNEKLFFGSGTQLSVL.

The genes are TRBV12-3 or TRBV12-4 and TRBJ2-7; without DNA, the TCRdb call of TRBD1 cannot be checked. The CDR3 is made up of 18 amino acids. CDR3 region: CASSFQDLRDRVIYEQYF.

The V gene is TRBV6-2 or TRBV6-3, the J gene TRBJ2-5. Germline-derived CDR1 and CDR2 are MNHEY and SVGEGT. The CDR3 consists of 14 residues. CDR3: CASSAIPIQGTQYF.

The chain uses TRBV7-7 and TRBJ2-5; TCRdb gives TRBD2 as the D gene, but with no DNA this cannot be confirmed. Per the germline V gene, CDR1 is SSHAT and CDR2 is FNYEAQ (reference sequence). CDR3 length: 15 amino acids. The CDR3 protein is CASSSRLAQAETQYF. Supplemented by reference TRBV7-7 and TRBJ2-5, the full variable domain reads GAGVSQSPRYKVTKRGQDVTLRCDPISSHATLYWYQQALGQGPEFLTYFNYEAQPDKSGLPSDRFSAERPEGSISTLTIQRTEQRDSAMYRCASSSRLAQAETQYFGPGTRLLVL.

The CDR3 reads CASSPGQNTEAFF. The chain uses TRBV7-6 and TRBJ1-1; no DNA is available, so the TRBD1 call from TCRdb remains unchecked. The CDR3 length is 13 residues. CDR1 and CDR2 from the germline V gene are SGHVS and FNYEAQ.

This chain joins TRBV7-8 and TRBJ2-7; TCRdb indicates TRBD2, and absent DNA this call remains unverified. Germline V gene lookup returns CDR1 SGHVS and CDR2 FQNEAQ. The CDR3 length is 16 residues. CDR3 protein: CASSLGLAGGHCEQYF. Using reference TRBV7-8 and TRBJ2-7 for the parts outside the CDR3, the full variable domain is GAGVSQSPRYKVAKRGQDVALRCDPISGHVSLFWYQQALGQGPEFLTYFQNEAQLDKSGLPSDRFFAERPEGSVSTLKIQRTQQEDSAVYLCASSLGLAGGHCEQYFGPGTRLTVT.